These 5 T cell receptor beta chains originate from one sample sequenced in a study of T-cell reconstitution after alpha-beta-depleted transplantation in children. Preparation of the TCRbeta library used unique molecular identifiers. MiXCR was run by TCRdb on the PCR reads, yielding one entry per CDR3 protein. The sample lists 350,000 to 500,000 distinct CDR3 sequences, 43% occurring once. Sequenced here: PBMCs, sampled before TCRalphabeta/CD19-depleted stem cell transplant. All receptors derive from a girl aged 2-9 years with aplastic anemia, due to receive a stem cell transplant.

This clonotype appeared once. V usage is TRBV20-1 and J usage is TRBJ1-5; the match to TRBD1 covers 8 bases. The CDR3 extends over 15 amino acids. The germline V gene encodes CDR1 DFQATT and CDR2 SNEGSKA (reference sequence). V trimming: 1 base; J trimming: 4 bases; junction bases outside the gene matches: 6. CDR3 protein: CSARVSGGYNQPQHF. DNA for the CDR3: TGCAGTGCTAGAGTTTCAGGGGGCTATAATCAGCCCCAGCATTTT.

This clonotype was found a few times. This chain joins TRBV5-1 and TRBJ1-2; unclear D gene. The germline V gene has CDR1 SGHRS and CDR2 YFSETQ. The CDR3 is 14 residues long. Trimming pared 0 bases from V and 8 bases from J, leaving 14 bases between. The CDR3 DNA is TGCGCCAGCAGCTTGGGTTACGAACTCGGGGGCTACACCTTC. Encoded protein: CASSLGYELGGYTF.

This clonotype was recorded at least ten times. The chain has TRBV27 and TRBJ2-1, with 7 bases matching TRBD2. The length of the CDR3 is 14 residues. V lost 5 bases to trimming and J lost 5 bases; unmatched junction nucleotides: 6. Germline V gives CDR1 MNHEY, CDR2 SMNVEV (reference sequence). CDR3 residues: CASSTSGTNNEQFF. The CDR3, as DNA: TGTGCCAGCAGTACATCCGGGACTAACAATGAGCAGTTCTTC.

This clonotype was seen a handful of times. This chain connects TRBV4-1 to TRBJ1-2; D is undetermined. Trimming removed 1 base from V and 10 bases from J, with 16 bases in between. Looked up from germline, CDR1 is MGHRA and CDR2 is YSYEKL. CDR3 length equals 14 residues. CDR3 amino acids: CASSQAGGLAVYTF. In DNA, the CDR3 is TGCGCCAGCAGCCAAGCGGGAGGTCTTGCCGTCTACACCTTC.

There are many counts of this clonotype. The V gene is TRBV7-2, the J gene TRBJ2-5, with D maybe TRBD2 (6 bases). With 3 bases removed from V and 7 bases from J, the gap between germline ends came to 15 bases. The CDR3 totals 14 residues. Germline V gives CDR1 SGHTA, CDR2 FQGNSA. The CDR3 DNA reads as TGTGCCAGCAGCTTCACCCCGGGGCGGGGGACCCAGTACTTC. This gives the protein CASSFTPGRGTQYF.